This T cell receptor beta chain was observed in a study of CD8+CD57+ T cells in acquired aplastic anemia (dated by TCRdb to 2016 to 2018). About the investigation overall: A mean of about 3.2 ug of DNA, ranging from about 0.19 to 27.4 ug, was extracted from sorted CD4+ and CD8+ cells. Mean read counts for healthy donor samples were 8.5 million to 10.8 million for CD4+ cells and roughly 12 million for CD8+ cells.

Concerning this clonotype: Its antigen remains unidentified. The sample holds no much larger clone one base away, and base qualities are not on file.

General study outcomes and caveats: Patients and healthy controls showed no significant difference in CD8+ Simpson's diversity (P=0.060). Nearly 30 CD8+ CDR3 sequences were found in both patients and controls but appeared to be highly expressed in patients and within the immunodominant clones of the patients.

The study deep-sequenced TCR repertoires of sorted CD4+ and CD8+ blood T cells from severe aplastic anemia patients and healthy subjects. Ficoll-Paque density gradient centrifugation was used to isolate peripheral blood mononuclear cells. Before DNA was extracted, CD4+ and CD8+ T cells were sorted using either FACS or magnetic beads. V was cut back by 4 bases and J by 4 bases, leaving a gap of 14 bases between them. From the cysteine up to the phenylalanine, the CDR3 has a length of 15 residues. Left in the record is the CDR3 DNA by itself, 45 bases read in frame from the first base. Looking up the germline V gene yields CDR1 SGHVS and CDR2 FNYEAQ. Genomic DNA was used as template for profiling of TCR beta VDJ combinations and CDR3 sequences. An Illumina HiSeq 2000 was the platform used for TCR repertoire sequencing. The original pipeline was this. Repertoires were assessed using TRBV/TRBJ rearrangement plots, CDR3 size and DJ length profiles, and Simpson's diversity index. The immunodominant clone was defined as the most abundant DNA sequence in deep sequencing data. CDR3 amino acid sequences were checked for sharing across subjects and were also compared against the VDJdb database and published repertoires. TCRdb reanalyzed the raw reads on its own, using fastp at Q25 for trimming and MiXCR for clone calling, and kept in-frame beta chains. When rows share a CDR3 protein, they turn into one entry using the most common DNA and genes. TCRdb's processing, not the authors', yielded these V and J calls. For this sample the table gives 62,000 or so distinct CDR3 sequences, of which 45% to 55% were detected only once. The top ten hold approximately 8.3% of the sample.

The V gene is TRBV7-6 and the J gene is TRBJ2-1; the D gene is possibly TRBD1 or TRBD2, with 6 bases matching each. Sample: sorted CD4+, CD8+, or CD8+CD57+ T cells (not recorded which) from PBMCs. This receptor was taken from a human donor in good health, serving as a control. At the DNA level, the sequence is TGTGCCAGCAGCTCGATCGGGGGCCGATACAATGAGCAGTTCTTC. Its coded protein is CASSSIGGRYNEQFF.